These 30 T cell receptor beta chains originate from one sample sequenced in a study of OX40 agonist ivuxolimab in advanced cancers. To prepare the library, the immunoSEQ multiplex PCR assay was applied. Held by TCRdb, this immuneACCESS table contains in-frame sequences only and omits some clones. Under half of the omission traces to an unresolved V gene where checked; the cause of the rest is unknown. Within this sample are tens of thousands of clones, with 85% to 90% of them counted one time only. Jointly, the top ten make up about 0.53% of the sample. The sequenced sample was CD4+ or CD8+ T cells sorted from blood, obtained in a trial of the OX40 agonist ivuxolimab. The receptors stem from an adult with an advanced solid tumor such as melanoma, head and neck, liver or kidney cancer.

The genes are TRBV29-1 and TRBJ2-5; D might be TRBD2 (5 bases). Per the germline V gene, CDR1 is SQVTM and CDR2 is ANQGSEA. CDR3 length: 15 amino acids. V was cut by 4 bases and J by 5 bases, with 20 bases left in between. The CDR3 loop reads CSVGGERGPGETQYF. In DNA form, the CDR3 reads TGCAGCGTTGGAGGAGAAAGAGGGCCCGGGGAGACCCAGTACTTC.

The rearrangement uses TRBV11-1 and TRBJ1-1, with D unresolved. Germline V CDR1 and CDR2: SGHAT, FQDESV (reference sequence). The CDR3 is made up of 15 amino acids. Trimming took 8 bases from V and 4 from J, leaving 20 bases between them. The CDR3 reads CASRQPGSPSTEAFF. The CDR3 DNA reads TGTGCCAGCCGTCAGCCCGGGAGCCCGAGCACTGAAGCTTTCTTT.

The rearrangement joins TRBV19 to TRBJ1-2, with 7 bases aligning to TRBD1. The CDR3 is 14 residues long. The ends lost 7 bases at V and 6 bases at J; junction bases unmatched: 11. Looked up from germline, CDR1 is LNHDA and CDR2 is SQIVND (reference sequence). CDR3 amino acids: CASTRRQGLDGYTF. DNA for the CDR3: TGTGCCAGTACCCGTCGACAGGGCCTCGATGGCTACACCTTC.

The V call is TRBV7-3, the J call TRBJ2-6, with TRBD2 as a possible D gene (5 bases). Germline CDR1 reads SGHTA; CDR2 reads FQGTGA. The V and J ends lost 11 bases and 0 bases respectively, with 8 bases between them. CDR3 size: 13 residues. Written as DNA, the CDR3 is TGTGCCTCCCGGGACTCTGGGGCCAACGTCCTGACTTTC. Translation: CASRDSGANVLTF.

The V and J genes are TRBV5-1 and TRBJ1-1; tentatively, D is TRBD1 (6 bases). V lost 4 bases to trimming and J lost 1 base, with 14 bases between them. The CDR3 spans 15 residues. From germline, CDR1 is SGHRS and CDR2 YFSETQ. The CDR3 region is CASSPFRTENTEAFF. CDR3 DNA sequence: TGCGCCAGCAGCCCATTTAGGACAGAGAACACTGAAGCTTTCTTT. Supplemented by reference TRBV5-1 and TRBJ1-1, the full variable domain reads KAGVTQTPRYLIKTRGQQVTLSCSPISGHRSVSWYQQTPGQGLQFLFEYFSETQRNKGNFPGRFSGRQFSNSRSEMNVSTLELGDSALYLCASSPFRTENTEAFFGQGTRLTVV.

V and J are TRBV2 and TRBJ2-4; D unresolved. Germline lookup yields CDR1 SNHLY and CDR2 FYNNEI. This CDR3 has 12 residues. V was pared by 6 bases and J by 5 bases, with 8 bases between. Written as DNA, the CDR3 is TGTGCCAGCAGGCACAGCGAAAACATTCAGTACTTC. It yields the protein CASRHSENIQYF.

The chain recombines TRBV7-6 with TRBJ1-1; a possible D gene is TRBD1 (5 bases). Germline CDR1 SGHVS, CDR2 FNYEAQ. The V and J ends lost 7 bases and 3 bases respectively, with 12 bases between them. The CDR3 consists of 13 residues. This CDR3 is CASKTRVDTEAFF. The CDR3 DNA reads TGTGCCAGCAAAACCAGGGTGGACACTGAAGCTTTCTTT.

The chain is built from TRBV15 and TRBJ1-2; D gene uncertain. In germline, CDR1 is LNHNV, CDR2 YYDKDF (reference sequence). The V end lost 0 bases, the J end lost 2 bases, and 10 bases lay between the germline ends. This CDR3 region has 15 residues. In nucleotides, the CDR3 is TGTGCCACCAGCAGAGATAAAGGCATGAACTATGGCTACACCTTC. Translated, it gives CATSRDKGMNYGYTF. Together with reference TRBV15 and TRBJ1-2, the CDR3 gives the full variable domain: DAMVIQNPRYQVTQFGKPVTLSCSQTLNHNVMYWYQQKSSQAPKLLFHYYDKDFNNEADTPDNFQSRRPNTSFCFLDIRSPGLGDTAMYLCATSRDKGMNYGYTFGSGTRLTVV.

In this sample, this clone turned up once. The V call is TRBV28, the J call TRBJ1-3; tentatively, D is TRBD1 (5 bases). CDR1 and CDR2 from the germline V gene are MDHEN and SYDVKM. The length of the CDR3 is 17 residues. V was pared by 2 bases and J by 0 bases, with 14 bases between. CDR3 DNA: TGTGCCAGCAGTTTAATCCTGGGGGGGGTCTCTGGAAACACCATATATTTT. It specifies CASSLILGGVSGNTIYF.

The rearrangement links TRBV13 to TRBJ2-4, with 11 bases aligning to TRBD2. This CDR3 spans 17 amino acids. V shed 5 bases, J shed 6 bases, and the junction held 12 bases outside the gene matches. The V gene's germline CDR1 is PRHDT and CDR2 FYEKMQ (reference sequence). For the CDR3, the DNA is TGTGCCAGCAGCCACTTTGCCATAGCGGGAGGGGTAAACATTCAGTACTTC. Translated, it gives CASSHFAIAGGVNIQYF.

The rearrangement uses TRBV7-2 and TRBJ2-1; D is unclear. The CDR3 is 15 amino acids. With 6 bases removed from V and 4 bases from J, the gap between germline ends came to 16 bases. Germline lookup yields CDR1 SGHTA and CDR2 FQGNSA. DNA of the CDR3: TGTGCCAGCAGTTCGGCCCTCATGGGGTACAATGAGCAGTTCTTC. Encoded protein: CASSSALMGYNEQFF.

The chain combines TRBV6-4 with TRBJ2-1; D might be TRBD2 (5 bases). The germline V and J ends were trimmed by 6 bases and 4 bases, with 13 bases remaining between them. Germline V gene data show CDR1 as MRHNA and CDR2 as SNTAGT. The CDR3 is made up of 14 amino acids. As DNA, the CDR3 is TGTGCCAGCAGCCGGACGGGGTTTTACAATGAGCAGTTCTTC. This encodes CASSRTGFYNEQFF.

The CDR3 bases are TGCGCCAGCAGCTTGGATACTAGCGGGGGTGGGGAGACCCAGTACTTC. Residues: CASSLDTSGGGETQYF. The chain couples TRBV5-1 to TRBJ2-5; 11 bases are a match to TRBD2. The CDR3 has 16 amino acids. V trimming: 0 bases; J trimming: 5 bases; junction bases outside the gene matches: 6. Germline CDR1 SGHRS, CDR2 YFSETQ.

This chain links TRBV7-9 with TRBJ2-3, with TRBD2 matching over 7 bases. V shed 6 bases and J 0 bases; nucleotides not matched to a gene: 3. The CDR3 consists of 14 residues. Germline values: CDR1 SEHNR, CDR2 FQNEAQ (reference sequence). CDR3 residues: CASRKRGSTDTQYF. The CDR3 DNA sequence: TGTGCCAGCAGGAAGCGGGGTAGCACAGATACGCAGTATTTT.

The genes are TRBV6-6 and TRBJ2-7; a weak D match, TRBD2 (6 bases). V was cut by 6 bases and J by 7 bases, with 13 bases left in between. The CDR3 runs 12 residues. CDR1 and CDR2 (germline): MNHNY, SVGAGI (reference sequence). CDR3 bases: TGTGCCAGCAGCTCCGTTGGGAGGGAGCAGTACTTC. Residues: CASSSVGREQYF.

In regard to this clone: The sample holds other DNA sequences that translate to the same CDR3. This rearrangement joins TRBV5-1 to TRBJ2-3; 9 bases agree with TRBD2. The germline V gene has CDR1 SGHRS and CDR2 YFSETQ. The CDR3 loop spans 15 amino acids. J gave up 0 bases and V 4 bases, and 3 bases lay outside the gene matches. This chain's CDR3 is CASSASGRSTDTQYF. The CDR3 DNA sequence: TGCGCCAGCAGCGCCAGCGGGAGGAGCACAGATACGCAGTATTTT.

The chain is built from TRBV28 and TRBJ2-7, with a possible D match to TRBD2 (6 bases). Trimming cost V 6 bases and J 7 bases, with 28 bases left between them. This CDR3 spans 17 amino acids. Germline values: CDR1 MDHEN, CDR2 SYDVKM. The CDR3 bases are TGTGCCAGCAGGAAATCCCTCTTTTCCGGGAGACGCCGGGAGCAGTACTTC. It yields the protein CASRKSLFSGRRREQYF.

V gene TRBV6-5 combines with J gene TRBJ1-2; 7 bases map to TRBD1. Germline assignment: CDR1 MNHEY and CDR2 SVGAGI. Trimming removed 4 bases from V and 4 bases from J; junction bases left unmatched: 9. The CDR3 covers 15 residues. CDR3 nucleotides: TGTGCCAGCAGTTCAATGACAGGGTCGGGCTATGGCTACACCTTC. Translated: CASSSMTGSGYGYTF.

The genes are TRBV9 and TRBJ2-5, with D perhaps matching TRBD1 (5 bases). Germline lookup yields CDR1 SGDLS and CDR2 YYNGEE. This CDR3 is built from 14 residues. V was clipped by 4 bases and J by 5 bases, with 15 bases between them. The CDR3 sequence: CASSQEDIWETQYF. The CDR3 DNA reads TGTGCCAGCAGCCAAGAGGACATATGGGAGACCCAGTACTTC.

The chain uses TRBV5-1 and TRBJ2-2; perhaps TRBD1 as D (6 bases). Trimming took off 4 bases at V and 4 bases at J, with 20 bases between the two ends. This CDR3 contains 17 residues. Germline-derived CDR1 and CDR2 are SGHRS and YFSETQ. The CDR3 sequence: CASSSQTGRFFTGELFF. CDR3 DNA sequence: TGCGCCAGCAGCAGCCAGACAGGTCGGTTCTTCACCGGGGAGCTGTTTTTT.

V and J are TRBV5-1 and TRBJ1-5, with D possibly matching TRBD1 (5 bases). Germline loops: CDR1 SGHRS, CDR2 YFSETQ. V was shortened by 2 bases and J by 1 base, with 10 bases between the two germline ends. The length of the CDR3 is 15 residues. DNA of the CDR3: TGCGCCAGCAGCTTCGGAGGGGAGAGCAATCAGCCCCAGCATTTT. This translates into CASSFGGESNQPQHF.

This chain joins TRBV25-1 and TRBJ2-7, with D maybe TRBD1 (6 bases). Germline-derived CDR1 and CDR2 are MGHDK and SYGVNS. There are 16 residues in the CDR3. Deletions cut 0 bases from V and 3 bases from J, with 15 bases between. Written as DNA, the CDR3 is TGTGCCAGCAGTGAATATCCCTTAGGGGGAAACTACGAGCAGTACTTC. It codes for CASSEYPLGGNYEQYF.

CDR3: CASSPTGGSLFF. CDR3 bases: TGTGCCAGCAGCCCAACTGGTGGCTCCTTGTTCTTC. This chain connects TRBV7-3 to TRBJ2-1; D not resolved. The CDR3 contains 12 residues. V shed 5 bases and J shed 15 bases, with 17 bases lying between them. Per the germline V gene, CDR1 is SGHTA and CDR2 is FQGTGA.

V and J are TRBV11-3 and TRBJ2-1; 8 positions agree with TRBD2. With V trimmed by 6 bases and J by 9 bases, 10 bases remained unmatched. The CDR3 runs 14 residues. CDR1 SGHNT and CDR2 YENEEA come from the germline V gene. CDR3 amino acids: CASSQLAAGGEQFF. CDR3 nucleotide sequence: TGTGCCAGCAGTCAACTAGCGGCCGGGGGTGAGCAGTTCTTC.

The chain has TRBV2 and TRBJ2-7; 7 nucleotides line up with TRBD2. The CDR3 length is 14 residues. CDR1 SNHLY and CDR2 FYNNEI come from the germline V gene. V was pared by 3 bases and J by 4 bases, with 6 bases of the junction left unmatched. Here the CDR3 reads CASSDGTTSYEQYF. DNA of the CDR3: TGTGCCAGCAGTGACGGGACTACCAGTTACGAGCAGTACTTC.

CDR3 in amino acids: CASSSPRAGGPGGELFF. As DNA, the CDR3 is TGTGCCAGCAGCTCACCCCGAGCGGGAGGGCCCGGCGGGGAGCTGTTTTTT. V gene TRBV7-9 combines with J gene TRBJ2-2; 10 bases match TRBD2. The CDR3 covers 17 residues. Losses at the gene ends were 4 bases for V and 7 bases for J; bases not matched to a gene: 12. Germline lookup yields CDR1 SEHNR and CDR2 FQNEAQ (reference sequence).

This chain connects TRBV25-1 to TRBJ1-2, with 8 nucleotides matching TRBD1. V shed 2 bases and J 8 bases; nucleotides not matched to a gene: 4. The CDR3 length is 13 residues. The germline V gene has CDR1 MGHDK and CDR2 SYGVNS. CDR3 in amino acids: CASSEQGARGYTF. CDR3 bases: TGTGCCAGCAGTGAACAGGGGGCGCGGGGCTACACCTTC.

The chain links TRBV18 to TRBJ2-1, with 9 bases aligning to TRBD1. CDR3 size: 15 residues. The V and J ends lost 6 bases and 6 bases, in that order; junction bases with no gene match: 9. Germline-derived CDR1 and CDR2 are KGHSH and LQKENI. The CDR3 DNA follows: TGTGCCAGCTCTCTTGGGACAGGGATCTCCAATGAGCAGTTCTTC. Residues: CASSLGTGISNEQFF.

V usage is TRBV4-1 and J usage is TRBJ1-3, with D perhaps matching TRBD1 (6 bases). CDR1 is MGHRA and CDR2 is YSYEKL in the germline V gene. The CDR3 is made up of 17 amino acids. Trimming left V 1 base short and J 0 bases short, with 13 bases between. CDR3 in amino acids: CASSQGWTVNSGNTIYF. CDR3 bases: TGCGCCAGCAGCCAAGGCTGGACAGTCAACTCTGGAAACACCATATATTTT.

The rearrangement uses TRBV11-2 and TRBJ1-5; 7 bases align to TRBD1. CDR1 and CDR2 (germline): SGHAT, FQNNGV. There are 13 residues in the CDR3. V was pared by 5 bases and J by 6 bases, with 4 bases of the junction left unmatched. Written as DNA, the CDR3 is TGTGCCAGCAGCATCGACAGGGCTCAGCCCCAGCATTTT. Residues: CASSIDRAQPQHF. Full variable domain (remainder filled in from reference TRBV11-2 and TRBJ1-5): EAGVAQSPRYKIIEKRQSVAFWCNPISGHATLYWYQQILGQGPKLLIQFQNNGVVDDSQLPKDRFSAERLKGVDSTLKIQPAKLEDSAVYLCASSIDRAQPQHFGDGTRLSIL.